Ten or more counts support the clone carrying this TCR beta chain. Its specificity is unknown. Using RNA transcripts as the source, TCR beta CDR3 regions were amplified. TCR CDR3 regions were first amplified by RT-PCR with HTBI primers. TCRdb reprocessed the multiplex PCR reads via MiXCR and lists one record per CDR3 protein. In the table there are 300,000 to 400,000 distinct CDR3 sequences, about 20% of which are singletons. This sample stems from a study of T cells in Graves' hyperthyroidism and ophthalmopathy. Study outcomes and limitations: The model foresaw ophthalmopathy a median roughly 6.5 months prior to onset.

The CDR3 consists of 16 residues. V trimming: 4 bases; J trimming: 3 bases; junction bases outside the gene matches: 10. The J gene is TRBJ1-1, the V gene TRBV12-3 or TRBV12-4; TRBD1 aligns across 8 bases. The material sequenced was blood. This TCR came from a woman aged 45-59 years with Graves' hyperthyroidism. CDR3 region: CASSSSWTGFYTEAFF. As DNA, the CDR3 is TGTGCCAGCAGTTCATCGTGGACAGGGTTCTACACTGAAGCTTTCTTT.